The 2 T cell receptor beta chains listed next were all sequenced from one sample in a study of cytomegalovirus exposure and HLA in healthy donors. Both 60 Vbeta primers and 13 Jbeta primers went into the PCR. TCRdb's table, derived via immunoSEQ multiplex PCR, lists solely in-frame clones and lacks some. The sample holds roughly 200,000 clones, roughly 85% seen once. The sample was PBMCs. These receptors were obtained from a woman aged 45-60 years in good health and CMV-seronegative.

The chain is built from TRBV29-1 and TRBJ2-5; 12 nucleotides agree with TRBD1. CDR1 and CDR2 from the germline V gene are SQVTM and ANQGSEA. This CDR3 region has 15 residues. V was clipped by 3 bases and J by 3 bases; unmatched bases: 5. The CDR3 spells CSVEWDRGREETQYF. As DNA, the CDR3 is TGCAGCGTTGAGTGGGACAGGGGGCGCGAAGAGACCCAGTACTTC.

The V and J genes are TRBV5-4 and TRBJ2-5; a possible D gene is TRBD2 (6 bases). Germline CDR1 and CDR2: SGHNT and YYREEE (reference sequence). This CDR3 region has 14 residues. V lost 4 bases and J 1 base, leaving 11 bases between the germline ends. For the CDR3, the DNA is TGTGCCAGCAGCCCGGGAGTGAGCCAAGAGACCCAGTACTTC. Translated: CASSPGVSQETQYF.